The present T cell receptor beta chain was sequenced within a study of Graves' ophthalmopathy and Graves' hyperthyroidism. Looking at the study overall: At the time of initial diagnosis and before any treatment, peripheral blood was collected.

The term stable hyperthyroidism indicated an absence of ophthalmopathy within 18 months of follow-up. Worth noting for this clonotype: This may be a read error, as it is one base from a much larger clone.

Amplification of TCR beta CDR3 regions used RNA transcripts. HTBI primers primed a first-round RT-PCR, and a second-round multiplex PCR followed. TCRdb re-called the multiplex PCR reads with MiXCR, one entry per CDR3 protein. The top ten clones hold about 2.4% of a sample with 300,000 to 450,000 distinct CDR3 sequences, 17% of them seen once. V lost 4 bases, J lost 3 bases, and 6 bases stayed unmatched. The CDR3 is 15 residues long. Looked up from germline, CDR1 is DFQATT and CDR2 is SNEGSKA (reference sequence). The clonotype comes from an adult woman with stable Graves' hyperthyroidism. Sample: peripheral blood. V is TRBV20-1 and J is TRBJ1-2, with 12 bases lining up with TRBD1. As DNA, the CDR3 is TGCAGTGCTACCGGGACAGGGGGCGATCACTATGGCTACACCTTC. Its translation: CSATGTGGDHYGYTF.